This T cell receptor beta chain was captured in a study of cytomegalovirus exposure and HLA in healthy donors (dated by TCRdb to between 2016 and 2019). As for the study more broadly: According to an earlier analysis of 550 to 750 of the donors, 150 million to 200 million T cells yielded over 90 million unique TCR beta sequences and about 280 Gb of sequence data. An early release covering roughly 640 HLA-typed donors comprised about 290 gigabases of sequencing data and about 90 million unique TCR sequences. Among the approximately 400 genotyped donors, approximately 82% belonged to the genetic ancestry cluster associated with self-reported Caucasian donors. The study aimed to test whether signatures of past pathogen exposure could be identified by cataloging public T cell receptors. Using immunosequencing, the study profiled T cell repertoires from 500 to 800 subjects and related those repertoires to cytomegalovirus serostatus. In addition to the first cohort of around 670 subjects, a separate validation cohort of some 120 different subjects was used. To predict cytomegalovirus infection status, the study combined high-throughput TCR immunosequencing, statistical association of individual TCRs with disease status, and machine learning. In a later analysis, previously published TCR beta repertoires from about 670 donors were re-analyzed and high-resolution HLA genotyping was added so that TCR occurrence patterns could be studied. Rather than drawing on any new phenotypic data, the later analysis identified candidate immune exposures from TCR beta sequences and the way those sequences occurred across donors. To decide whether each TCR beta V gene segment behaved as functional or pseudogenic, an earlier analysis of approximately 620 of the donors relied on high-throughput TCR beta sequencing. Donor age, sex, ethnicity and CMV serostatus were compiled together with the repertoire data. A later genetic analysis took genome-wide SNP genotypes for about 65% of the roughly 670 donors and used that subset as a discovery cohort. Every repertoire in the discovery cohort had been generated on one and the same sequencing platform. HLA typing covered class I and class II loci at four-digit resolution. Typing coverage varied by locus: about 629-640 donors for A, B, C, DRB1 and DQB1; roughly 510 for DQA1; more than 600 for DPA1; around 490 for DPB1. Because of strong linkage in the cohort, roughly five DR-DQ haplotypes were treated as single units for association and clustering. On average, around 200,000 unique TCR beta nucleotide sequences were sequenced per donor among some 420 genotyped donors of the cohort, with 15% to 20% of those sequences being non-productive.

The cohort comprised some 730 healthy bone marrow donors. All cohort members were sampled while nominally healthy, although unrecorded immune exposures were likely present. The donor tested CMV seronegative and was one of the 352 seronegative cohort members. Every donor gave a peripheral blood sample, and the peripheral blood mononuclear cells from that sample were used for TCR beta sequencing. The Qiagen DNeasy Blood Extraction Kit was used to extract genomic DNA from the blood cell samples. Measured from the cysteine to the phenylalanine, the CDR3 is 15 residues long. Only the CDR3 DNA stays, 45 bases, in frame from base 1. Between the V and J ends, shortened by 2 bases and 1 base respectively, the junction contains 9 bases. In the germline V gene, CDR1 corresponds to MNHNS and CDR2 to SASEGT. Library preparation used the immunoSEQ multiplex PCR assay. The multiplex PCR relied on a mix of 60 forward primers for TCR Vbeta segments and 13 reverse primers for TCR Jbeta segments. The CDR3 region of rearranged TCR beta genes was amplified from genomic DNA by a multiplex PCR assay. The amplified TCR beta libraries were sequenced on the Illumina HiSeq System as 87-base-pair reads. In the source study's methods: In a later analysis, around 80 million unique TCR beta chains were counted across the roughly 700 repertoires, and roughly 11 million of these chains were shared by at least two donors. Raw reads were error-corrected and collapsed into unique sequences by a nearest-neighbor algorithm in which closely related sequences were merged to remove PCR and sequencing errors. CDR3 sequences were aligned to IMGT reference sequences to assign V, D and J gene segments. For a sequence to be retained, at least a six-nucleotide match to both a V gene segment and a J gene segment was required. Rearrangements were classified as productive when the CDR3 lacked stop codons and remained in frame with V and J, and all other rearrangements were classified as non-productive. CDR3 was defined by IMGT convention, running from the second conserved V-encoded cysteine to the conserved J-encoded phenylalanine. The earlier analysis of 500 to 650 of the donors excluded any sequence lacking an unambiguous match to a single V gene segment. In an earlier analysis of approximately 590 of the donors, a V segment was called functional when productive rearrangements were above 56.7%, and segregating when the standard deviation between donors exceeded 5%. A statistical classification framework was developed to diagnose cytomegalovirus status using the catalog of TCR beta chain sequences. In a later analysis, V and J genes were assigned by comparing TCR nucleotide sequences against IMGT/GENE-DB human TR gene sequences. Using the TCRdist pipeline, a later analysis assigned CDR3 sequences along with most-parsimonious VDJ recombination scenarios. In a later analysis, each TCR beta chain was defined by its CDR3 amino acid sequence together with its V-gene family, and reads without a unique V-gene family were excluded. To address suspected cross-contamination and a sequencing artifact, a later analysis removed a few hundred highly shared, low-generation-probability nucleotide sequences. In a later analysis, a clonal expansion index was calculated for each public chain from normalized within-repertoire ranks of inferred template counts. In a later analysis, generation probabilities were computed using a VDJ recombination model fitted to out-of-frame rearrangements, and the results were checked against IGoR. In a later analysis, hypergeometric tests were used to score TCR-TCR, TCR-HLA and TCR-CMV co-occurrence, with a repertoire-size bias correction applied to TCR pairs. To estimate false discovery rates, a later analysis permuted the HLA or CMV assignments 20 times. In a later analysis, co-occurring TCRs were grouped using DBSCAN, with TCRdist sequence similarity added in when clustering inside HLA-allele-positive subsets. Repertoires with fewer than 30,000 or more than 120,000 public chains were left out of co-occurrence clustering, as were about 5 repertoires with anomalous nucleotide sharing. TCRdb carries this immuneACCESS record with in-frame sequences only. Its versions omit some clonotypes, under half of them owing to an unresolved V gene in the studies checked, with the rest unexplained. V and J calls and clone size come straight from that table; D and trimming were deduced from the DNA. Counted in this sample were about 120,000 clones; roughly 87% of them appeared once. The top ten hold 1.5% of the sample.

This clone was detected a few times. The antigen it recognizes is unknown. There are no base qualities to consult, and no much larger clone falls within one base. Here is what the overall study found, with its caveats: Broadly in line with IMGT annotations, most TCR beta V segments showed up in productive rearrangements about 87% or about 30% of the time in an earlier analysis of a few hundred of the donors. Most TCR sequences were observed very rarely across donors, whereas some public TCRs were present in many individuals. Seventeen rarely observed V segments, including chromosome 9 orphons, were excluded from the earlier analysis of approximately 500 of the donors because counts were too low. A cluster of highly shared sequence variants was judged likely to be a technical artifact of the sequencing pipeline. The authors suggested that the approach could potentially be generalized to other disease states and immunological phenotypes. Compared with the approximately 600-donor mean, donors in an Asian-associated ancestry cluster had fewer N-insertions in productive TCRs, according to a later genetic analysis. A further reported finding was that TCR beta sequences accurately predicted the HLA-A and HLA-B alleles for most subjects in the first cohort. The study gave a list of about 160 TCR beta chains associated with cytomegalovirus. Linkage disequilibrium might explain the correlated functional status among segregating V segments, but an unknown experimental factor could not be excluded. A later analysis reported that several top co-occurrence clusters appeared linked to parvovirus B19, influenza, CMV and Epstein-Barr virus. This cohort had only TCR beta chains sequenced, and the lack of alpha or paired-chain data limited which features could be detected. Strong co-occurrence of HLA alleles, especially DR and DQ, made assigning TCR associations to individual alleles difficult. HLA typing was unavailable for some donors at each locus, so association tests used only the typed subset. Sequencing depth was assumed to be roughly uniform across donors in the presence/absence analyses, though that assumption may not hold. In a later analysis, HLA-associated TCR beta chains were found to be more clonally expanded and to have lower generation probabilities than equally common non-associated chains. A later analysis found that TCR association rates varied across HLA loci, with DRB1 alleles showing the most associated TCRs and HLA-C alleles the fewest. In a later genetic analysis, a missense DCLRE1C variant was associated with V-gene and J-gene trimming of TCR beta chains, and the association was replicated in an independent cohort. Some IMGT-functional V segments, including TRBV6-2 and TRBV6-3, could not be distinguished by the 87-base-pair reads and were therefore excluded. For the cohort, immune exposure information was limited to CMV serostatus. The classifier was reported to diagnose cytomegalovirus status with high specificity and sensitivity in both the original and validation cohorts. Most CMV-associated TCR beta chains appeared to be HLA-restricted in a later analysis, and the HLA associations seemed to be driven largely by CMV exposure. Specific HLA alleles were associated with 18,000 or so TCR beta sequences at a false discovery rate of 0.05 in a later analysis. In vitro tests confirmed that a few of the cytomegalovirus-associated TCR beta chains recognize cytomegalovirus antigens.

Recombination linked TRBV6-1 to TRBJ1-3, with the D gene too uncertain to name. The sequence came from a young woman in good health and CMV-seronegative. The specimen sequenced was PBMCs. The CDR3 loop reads CASSEKGRSGNTIYF. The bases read TGTGCCAGCAGTGAAAAAGGGAGATCTGGAAACACCATATATTTT.